This T cell receptor (beta chain) originates from a study of blood T cell repertoires in COVID-19. Background on the study: Sample material is recorded as cDNA or gDNA derived from T cells, B-cell-depleted T cells, or PBMCs.

Measured with immunoSEQ multiplex PCR; TCRdb has only the in-frame clones, and not every one. The table includes under 500,000 clones, nearly 90% detected once. The CDR3 extends over 13 amino acids. Between the trimmed V and J ends, which lost 4 bases and 1 base, there was a span of 10 bases. Germline-derived CDR1 and CDR2 are GTSNPN and SVGIG (reference sequence). The sequenced sample consisted of PBMCs or T cells enriched from blood (not recorded which). V and J are TRBV30 and TRBJ1-1, with D possibly TRBD1 on 6 matching bases. The receptor was isolated from a woman between 18 and 29 years old with acute COVID-19. CDR3 DNA: TGTGCCTGGACCCAGGGGAGGAACACTGAAGCTTTCTTT. Its translation is CAWTQGRNTEAFF.